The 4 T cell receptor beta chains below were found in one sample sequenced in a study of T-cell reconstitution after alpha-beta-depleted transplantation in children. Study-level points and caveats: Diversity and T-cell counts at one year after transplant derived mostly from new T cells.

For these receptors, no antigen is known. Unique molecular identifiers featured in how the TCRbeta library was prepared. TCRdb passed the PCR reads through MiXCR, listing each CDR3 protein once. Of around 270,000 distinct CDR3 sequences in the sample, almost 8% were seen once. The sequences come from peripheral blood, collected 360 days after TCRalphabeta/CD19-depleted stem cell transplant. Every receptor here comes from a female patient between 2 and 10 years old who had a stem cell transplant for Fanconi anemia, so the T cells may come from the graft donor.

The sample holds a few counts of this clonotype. The CDR3 sequence: CASSYSLGRQMNNEAFF. CDR3 nucleotides: TGTGCCAGCAGTTACTCTCTGGGGCGGCAGATGAACAACGAAGCTTTCTTT. The V gene is TRBV6-5, the J gene TRBJ1-1; D is perhaps TRBD1 (5 bases). Germline V gene data show CDR1 as MNHEY and CDR2 as SVGAGI. The CDR3 sequence is 17 residues long. Trimming stripped 0 bases from V and 8 bases from J, with 22 bases between.

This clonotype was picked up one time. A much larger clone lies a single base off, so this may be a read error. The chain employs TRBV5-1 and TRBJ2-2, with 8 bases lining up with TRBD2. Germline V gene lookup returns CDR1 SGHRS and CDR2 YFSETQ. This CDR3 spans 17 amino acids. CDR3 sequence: CAISLDPGLVNTGELFF. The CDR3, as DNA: TGCGCCATCAGCTTGGATCCGGGACTAGTGAACACCGGGGAGCTGTTTTTT. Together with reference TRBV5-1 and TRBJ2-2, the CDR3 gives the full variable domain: KAGVTQTPRYLIKTRGQQVTLSCSPISGHRSVSWYQQTPGQGLQFLFEYFSETQRNKGNFPGRFSGRQFSNSRSEMNVSTLELGDSALYLCAISLDPGLVNTGELFFGEGSRLTVL.

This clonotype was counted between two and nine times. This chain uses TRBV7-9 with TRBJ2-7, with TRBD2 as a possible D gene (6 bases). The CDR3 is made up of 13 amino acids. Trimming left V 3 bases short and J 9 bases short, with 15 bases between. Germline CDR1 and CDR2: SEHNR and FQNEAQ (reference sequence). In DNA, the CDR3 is TGTGCCAGCAGCTTGGATGGGGCGGGAAGGCAGTACGTC. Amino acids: CASSLDGAGRQYV.

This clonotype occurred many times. The CDR3 spells CASSVRPKGEQFF. The CDR3 nucleotides are TGTGCCAGCAGCGTGAGGCCAAAAGGTGAGCAGTTCTTC. This rearrangement joins TRBV9 to TRBJ2-1; D call uncertain. The V end lost 2 bases, the J end lost 9 bases, and 12 bases lay between the germline ends. The CDR3 extends over 13 amino acids. The germline gives CDR1 SGDLS, CDR2 YYNGEE.